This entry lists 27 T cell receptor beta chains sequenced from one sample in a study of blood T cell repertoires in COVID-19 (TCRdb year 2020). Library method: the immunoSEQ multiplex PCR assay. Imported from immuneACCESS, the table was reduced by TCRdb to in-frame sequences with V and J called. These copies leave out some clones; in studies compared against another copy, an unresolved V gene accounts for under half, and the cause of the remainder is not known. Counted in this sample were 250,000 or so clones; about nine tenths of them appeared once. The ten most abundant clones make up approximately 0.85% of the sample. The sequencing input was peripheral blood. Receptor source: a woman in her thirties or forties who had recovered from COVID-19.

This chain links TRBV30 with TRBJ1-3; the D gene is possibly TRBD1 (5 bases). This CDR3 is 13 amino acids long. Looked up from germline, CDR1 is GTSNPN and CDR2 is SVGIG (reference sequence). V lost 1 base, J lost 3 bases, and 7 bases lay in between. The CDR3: CAWSAGDGNTIYF. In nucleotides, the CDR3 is TGTGCCTGGAGTGCGGGGGATGGAAACACCATATATTTT.

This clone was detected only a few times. This CDR3 reads CATSDRSIAGDTDTQYF. The CDR3 nucleotides read TGTGCCACCAGTGATCGATCAATAGCGGGGGACACAGATACGCAGTATTTT. The V and J genes are TRBV24-1 and TRBJ2-3; TRBD2 matches 9 bases. Germline CDR1 is KGHDR and CDR2 is SFDVKD. The CDR3 loop spans 17 amino acids. V trimming: 3 bases; J trimming: 2 bases; junction bases outside the gene matches: 8.

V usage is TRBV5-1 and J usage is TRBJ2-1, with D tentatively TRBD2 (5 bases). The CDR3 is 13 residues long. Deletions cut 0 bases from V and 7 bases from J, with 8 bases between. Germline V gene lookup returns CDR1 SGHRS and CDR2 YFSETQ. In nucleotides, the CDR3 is TGCGCCAGCAGCTTGGTGGGGAGTAATGAGCAGTTCTTC. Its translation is CASSLVGSNEQFF. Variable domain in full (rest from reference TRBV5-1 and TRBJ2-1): KAGVTQTPRYLIKTRGQQVTLSCSPISGHRSVSWYQQTPGQGLQFLFEYFSETQRNKGNFPGRFSGRQFSNSRSEMNVSTLELGDSALYLCASSLVGSNEQFFGPGTRLTVL.

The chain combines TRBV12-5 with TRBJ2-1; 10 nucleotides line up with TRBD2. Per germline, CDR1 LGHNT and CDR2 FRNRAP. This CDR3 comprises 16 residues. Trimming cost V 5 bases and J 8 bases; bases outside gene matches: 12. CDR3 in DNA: TGTGCTAGTGGTCCCGGGGCGCTAGCGGGAGTCGATGAGCAGTTCTTC. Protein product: CASGPGALAGVDEQFF.

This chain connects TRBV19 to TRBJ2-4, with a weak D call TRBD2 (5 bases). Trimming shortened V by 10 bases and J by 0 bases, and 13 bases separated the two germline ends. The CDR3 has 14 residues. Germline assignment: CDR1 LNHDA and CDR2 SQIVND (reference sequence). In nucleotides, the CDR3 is TGTGCCACCTCCGATGGACTAGCCAAAAACATTCAGTACTTC. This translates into CATSDGLAKNIQYF.

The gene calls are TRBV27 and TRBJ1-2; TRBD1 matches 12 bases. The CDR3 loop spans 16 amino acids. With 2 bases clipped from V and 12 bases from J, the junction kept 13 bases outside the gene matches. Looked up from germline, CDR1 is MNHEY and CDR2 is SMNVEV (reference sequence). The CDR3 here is CASSLRGTGTGGWDTF. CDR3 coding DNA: TGTGCCAGCAGTTTAAGGGGCACAGGGACAGGGGGCTGGGACACCTTC.

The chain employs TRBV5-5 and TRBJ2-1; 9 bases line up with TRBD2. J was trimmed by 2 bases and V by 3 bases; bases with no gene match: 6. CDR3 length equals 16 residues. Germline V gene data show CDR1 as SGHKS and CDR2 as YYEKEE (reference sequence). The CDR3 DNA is TGTGCCAGCAGCTCCGCCCCTAGCGGGACCTACAATGAGCAGTTCTTC. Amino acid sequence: CASSSAPSGTYNEQFF.

CDR3 nucleotide sequence: TGTGCCAGCAGCAATATCTCGACAGAGACCGGAGCCTCTAACTATGGCTACACCTTC. Translating it yields CASSNISTETGASNYGYTF. The chain joins TRBV21-1 to TRBJ1-2; the table's D call, TRBD1, has no DNA check behind it. TRBV21-1 is a pseudogene segment. This CDR3 has 19 residues.

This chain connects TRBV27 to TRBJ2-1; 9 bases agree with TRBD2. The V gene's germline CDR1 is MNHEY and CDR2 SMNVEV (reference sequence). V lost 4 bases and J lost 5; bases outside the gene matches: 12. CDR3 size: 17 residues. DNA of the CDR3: TGTGCCAGCAGTTCCTTCCCCAGCGGGAGGTCCGACAATGAGCAGTTCTTC. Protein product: CASSSFPSGRSDNEQFF.

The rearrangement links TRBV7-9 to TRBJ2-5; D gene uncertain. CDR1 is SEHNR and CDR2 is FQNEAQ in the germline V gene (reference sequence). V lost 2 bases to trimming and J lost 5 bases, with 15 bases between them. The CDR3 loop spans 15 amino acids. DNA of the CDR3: TGTGCCAGCAGCTTAAGCTCGGTCGGTCCTGAGACCCAGTACTTC. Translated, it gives CASSLSSVGPETQYF.

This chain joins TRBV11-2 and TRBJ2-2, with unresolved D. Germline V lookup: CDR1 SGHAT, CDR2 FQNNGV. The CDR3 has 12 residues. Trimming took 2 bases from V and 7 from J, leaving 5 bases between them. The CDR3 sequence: CASSLYGGELFF. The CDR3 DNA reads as TGTGCCAGCAGCTTATACGGCGGGGAGCTGTTTTTT. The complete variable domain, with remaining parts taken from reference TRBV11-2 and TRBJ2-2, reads EAGVAQSPRYKIIEKRQSVAFWCNPISGHATLYWYQQILGQGPKLLIQFQNNGVVDDSQLPKDRFSAERLKGVDSTLKIQPAKLEDSAVYLCASSLYGGELFFGEGSRLTVL.

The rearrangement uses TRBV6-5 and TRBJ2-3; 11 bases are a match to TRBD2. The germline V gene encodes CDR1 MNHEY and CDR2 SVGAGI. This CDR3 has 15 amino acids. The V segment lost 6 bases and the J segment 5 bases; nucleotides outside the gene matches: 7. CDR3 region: CASSGLAGGEDTQYF. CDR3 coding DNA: TGTGCCAGCAGCGGGCTAGCGGGAGGAGAAGATACGCAGTATTTT.

CDR3 bases: TGTGCCAGCAGCCAAGATCGACTAGCGGGAACCTACAATGAGCAGTTCTTC. Its translation is CASSQDRLAGTYNEQFF. The rearrangement links TRBV4-2 to TRBJ2-1; 11 nucleotides line up with TRBD2. This CDR3 has 17 residues. The V gene's germline CDR1 is LGHNA and CDR2 YNFKEQ. Trimming cost V 0 bases and J 2 bases; bases outside gene matches: 3.

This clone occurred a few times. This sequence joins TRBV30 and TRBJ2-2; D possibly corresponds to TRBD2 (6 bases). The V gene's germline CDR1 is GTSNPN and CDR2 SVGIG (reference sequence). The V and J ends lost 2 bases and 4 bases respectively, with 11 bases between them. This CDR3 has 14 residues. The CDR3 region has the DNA TGTGCCTGGAGTTTTGGAGGGGCCACCGGGGAGCTGTTTTTT. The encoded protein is CAWSFGGATGELFF.

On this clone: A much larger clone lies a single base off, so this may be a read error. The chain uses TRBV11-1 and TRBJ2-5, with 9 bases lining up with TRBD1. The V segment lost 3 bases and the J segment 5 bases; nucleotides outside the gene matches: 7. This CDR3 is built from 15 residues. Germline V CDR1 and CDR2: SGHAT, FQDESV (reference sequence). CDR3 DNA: TGTGCCAGCAGCTTGGGGGACAGGGTGGCGGAGACCCAGTACTTC. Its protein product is CASSLGDRVAETQYF.

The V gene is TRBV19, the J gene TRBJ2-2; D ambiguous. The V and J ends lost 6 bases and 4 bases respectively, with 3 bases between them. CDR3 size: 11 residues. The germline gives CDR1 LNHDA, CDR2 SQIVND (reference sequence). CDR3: CASRSTGELFF. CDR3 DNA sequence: TGTGCCAGTAGGAGCACCGGGGAGCTGTTTTTT. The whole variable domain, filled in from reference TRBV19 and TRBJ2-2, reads DGGITQSPKYLFRKEGQNVTLSCEQNLNHDAMYWYRQDPGQGLRLIYYSQIVNDFQKGDIAEGYSVSREKKESFPLTVTSAQKNPTAFYLCASRSTGELFFGEGSRLTVL.

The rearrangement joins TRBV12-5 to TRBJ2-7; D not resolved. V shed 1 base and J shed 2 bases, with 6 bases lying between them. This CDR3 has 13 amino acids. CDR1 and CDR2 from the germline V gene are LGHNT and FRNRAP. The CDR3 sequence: CASGLGSAYEQYF. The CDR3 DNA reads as TGTGCTAGTGGTTTGGGGTCGGCCTACGAGCAGTACTTC.

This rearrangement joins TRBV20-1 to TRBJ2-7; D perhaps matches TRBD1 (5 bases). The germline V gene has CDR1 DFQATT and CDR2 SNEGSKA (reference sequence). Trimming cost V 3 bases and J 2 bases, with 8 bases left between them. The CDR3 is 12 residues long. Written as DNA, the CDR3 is TGCAGTGCTAGTTACAGGCCCTACGAGCAGTACTTC. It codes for CSASYRPYEQYF.

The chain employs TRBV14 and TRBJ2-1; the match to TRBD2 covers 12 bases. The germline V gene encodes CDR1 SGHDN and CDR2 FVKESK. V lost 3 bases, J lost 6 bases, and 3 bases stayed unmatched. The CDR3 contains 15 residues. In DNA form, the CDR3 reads TGTGCCAGCAGCCAGACTAGCGGGAGTCTCAATGAGCAGTTCTTC. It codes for CASSQTSGSLNEQFF. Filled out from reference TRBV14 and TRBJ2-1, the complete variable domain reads EAGVTQFPSHSVIEKGQTVTLRCDPISGHDNLYWYRRVMGKEIKFLLHFVKESKQDESGMPNNRFLAERTGGTYSTLKVQPAELEDSGVYFCASSQTSGSLNEQFFGPGTRLTVL.

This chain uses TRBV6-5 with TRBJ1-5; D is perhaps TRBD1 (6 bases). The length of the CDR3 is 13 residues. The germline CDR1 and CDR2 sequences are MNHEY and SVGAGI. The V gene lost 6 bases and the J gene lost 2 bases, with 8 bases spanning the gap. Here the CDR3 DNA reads TGTGCCAGCAGGCCAGGGGGCAATCAGCCCCAGCATTTT. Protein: CASRPGGNQPQHF.

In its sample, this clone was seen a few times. The CDR3 coding sequence is TGTGCCTGGAGTGGGCTCCAGGACACCGGGGAGCTGTTTTTT. This codes for CAWSGLQDTGELFF. This sequence joins TRBV30 and TRBJ2-2; D gene ambiguous. The CDR3 totals 14 residues. Germline-derived CDR1 and CDR2 are GTSNPN and SVGIG (reference sequence). The germline V and J ends were trimmed by 1 base and 3 bases, with 9 bases remaining between them.

CDR3 in DNA: TGTGCCAGCAGCCAATACTGGGGACAGGGGCAAAACATTCAGTACTTC. It is translated as CASSQYWGQGQNIQYF. The V call is TRBV6-6, the J call TRBJ2-4, with 10 positions matching TRBD1. Trimming at V came to 6 bases and at J to 5 bases, leaving 10 bases not matched to a gene. The V gene's germline CDR1 is MNHNY and CDR2 SVGAGI (reference sequence). CDR3 length: 16 residues.

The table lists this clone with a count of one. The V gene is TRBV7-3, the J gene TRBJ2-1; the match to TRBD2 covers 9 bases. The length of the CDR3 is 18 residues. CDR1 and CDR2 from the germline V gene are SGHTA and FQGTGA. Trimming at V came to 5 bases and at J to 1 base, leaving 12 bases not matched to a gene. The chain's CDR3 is CASSVLLAGRKSYNEQFF. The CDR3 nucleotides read TGTGCCAGCAGCGTCCTTCTAGCGGGAAGAAAATCCTACAATGAGCAGTTCTTC.

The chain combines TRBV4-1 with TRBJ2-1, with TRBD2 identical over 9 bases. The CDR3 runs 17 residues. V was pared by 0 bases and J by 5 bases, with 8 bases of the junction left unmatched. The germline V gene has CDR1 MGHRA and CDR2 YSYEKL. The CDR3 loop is CASSQDRGSGRDNEQFF. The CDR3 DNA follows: TGCGCCAGCAGCCAAGATAGGGGTAGCGGGAGAGACAATGAGCAGTTCTTC.

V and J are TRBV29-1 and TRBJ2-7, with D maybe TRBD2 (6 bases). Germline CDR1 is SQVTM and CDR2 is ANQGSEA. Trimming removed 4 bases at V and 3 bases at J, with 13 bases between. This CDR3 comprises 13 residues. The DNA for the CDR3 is TGCAGCGTTGCGTCCGGGAGCTTCTACGAGCAGTACTTC. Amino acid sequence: CSVASGSFYEQYF.

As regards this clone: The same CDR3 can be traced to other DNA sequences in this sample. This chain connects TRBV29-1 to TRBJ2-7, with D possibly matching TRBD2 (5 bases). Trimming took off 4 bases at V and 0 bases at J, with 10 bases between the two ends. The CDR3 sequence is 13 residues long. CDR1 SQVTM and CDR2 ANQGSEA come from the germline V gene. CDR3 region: CSVVAGSSYEQYF. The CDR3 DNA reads TGCAGCGTTGTGGCGGGTAGCTCCTACGAGCAGTACTTC.

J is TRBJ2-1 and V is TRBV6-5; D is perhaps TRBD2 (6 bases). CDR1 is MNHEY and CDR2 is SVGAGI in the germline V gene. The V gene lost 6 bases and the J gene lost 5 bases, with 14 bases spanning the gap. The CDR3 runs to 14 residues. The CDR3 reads CASRGGWGNNEQFF. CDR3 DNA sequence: TGTGCCAGCAGGGGGGGATGGGGTAACAATGAGCAGTTCTTC.